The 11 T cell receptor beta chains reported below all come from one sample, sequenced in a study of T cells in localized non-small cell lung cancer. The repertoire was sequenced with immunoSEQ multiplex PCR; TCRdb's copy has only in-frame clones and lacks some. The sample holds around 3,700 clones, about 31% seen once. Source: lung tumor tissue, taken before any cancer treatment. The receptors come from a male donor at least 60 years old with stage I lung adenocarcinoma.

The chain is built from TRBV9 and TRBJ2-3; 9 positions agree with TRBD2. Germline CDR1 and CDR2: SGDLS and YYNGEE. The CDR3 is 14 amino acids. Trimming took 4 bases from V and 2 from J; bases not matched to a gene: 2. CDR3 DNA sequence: TGTGCCAGCAGCCCTAGCGGGACCACAGATACGCAGTATTTT. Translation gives CASSPSGTTDTQYF.

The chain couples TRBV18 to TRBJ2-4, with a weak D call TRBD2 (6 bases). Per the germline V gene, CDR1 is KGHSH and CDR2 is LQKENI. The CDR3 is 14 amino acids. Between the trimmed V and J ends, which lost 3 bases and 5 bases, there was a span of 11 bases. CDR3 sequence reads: CASSPGGSQNIQYF. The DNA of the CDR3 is TGTGCCAGCTCACCGGGAGGCAGCCAAAACATTCAGTACTTC.

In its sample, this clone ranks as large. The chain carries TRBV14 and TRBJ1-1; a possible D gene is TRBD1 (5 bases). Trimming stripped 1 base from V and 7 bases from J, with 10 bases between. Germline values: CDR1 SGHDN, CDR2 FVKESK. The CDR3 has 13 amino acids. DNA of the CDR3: TGTGCCAGCAGCCAAGCCCGGGACGGTGAAGCTTTCTTT. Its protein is CASSQARDGEAFF.

This chain's CDR3 is CASSFQGQENEKLFF. The CDR3 nucleotides are TGCGCCAGCAGCTTTCAGGGACAGGAGAATGAAAAACTGTTTTTT. J is TRBJ1-4 and V is TRBV5-1, with 8 bases fitting TRBD1. V was pared by 2 bases and J by 5 bases, with 5 bases of the junction left unmatched. This CDR3 contains 15 residues. From germline, CDR1 is SGHRS and CDR2 YFSETQ.

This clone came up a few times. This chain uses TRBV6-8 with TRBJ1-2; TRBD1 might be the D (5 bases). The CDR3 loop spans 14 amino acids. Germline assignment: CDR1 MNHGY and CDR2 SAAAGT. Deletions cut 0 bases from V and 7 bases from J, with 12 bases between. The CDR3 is CASSYSLTAGGYTF. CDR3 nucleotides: TGTGCCAGCAGTTACTCCTTGACAGCTGGTGGCTACACCTTC.

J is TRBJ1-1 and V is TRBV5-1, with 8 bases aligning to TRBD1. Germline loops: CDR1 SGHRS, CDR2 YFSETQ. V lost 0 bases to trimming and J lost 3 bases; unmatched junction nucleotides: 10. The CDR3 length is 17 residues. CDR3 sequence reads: CASSLVWAGGVYTEAFF. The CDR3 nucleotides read TGCGCCAGCAGCTTGGTGTGGGCAGGGGGCGTATACACTGAAGCTTTCTTT. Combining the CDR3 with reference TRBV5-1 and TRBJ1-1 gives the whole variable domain KAGVTQTPRYLIKTRGQQVTLSCSPISGHRSVSWYQQTPGQGLQFLFEYFSETQRNKGNFPGRFSGRQFSNSRSEMNVSTLELGDSALYLCASSLVWAGGVYTEAFFGQGTRLTVV.

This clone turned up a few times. The CDR3 nucleotides are TGTGCCAGCAGCCCATGGACAGGAGTCCCCCAAGAGACCCAGTACTTC. Its protein product is CASSPWTGVPQETQYF. This chain links TRBV11-3 with TRBJ2-5; TRBD1 aligns across 7 bases. The V segment lost 5 bases and the J segment 1 base; nucleotides outside the gene matches: 10. The CDR3 totals 16 residues. Germline CDR1 and CDR2: SGHNT and YENEEA.

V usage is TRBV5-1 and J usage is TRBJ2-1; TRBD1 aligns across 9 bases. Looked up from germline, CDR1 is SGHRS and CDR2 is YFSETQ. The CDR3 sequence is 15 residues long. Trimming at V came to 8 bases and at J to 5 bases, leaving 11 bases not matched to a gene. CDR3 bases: TGCGCCAGTAAACCTGGGACAGGGCTCCACAATGAGCAGTTCTTC. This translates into CASKPGTGLHNEQFF.

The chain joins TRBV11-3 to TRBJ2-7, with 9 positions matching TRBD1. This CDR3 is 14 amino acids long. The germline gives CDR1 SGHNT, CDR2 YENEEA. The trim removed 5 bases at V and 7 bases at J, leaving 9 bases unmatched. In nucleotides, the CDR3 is TGTGCCAGCAGCGTCGGGACAGGGCTAAGGGAGCAGTACTTC. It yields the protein CASSVGTGLREQYF.

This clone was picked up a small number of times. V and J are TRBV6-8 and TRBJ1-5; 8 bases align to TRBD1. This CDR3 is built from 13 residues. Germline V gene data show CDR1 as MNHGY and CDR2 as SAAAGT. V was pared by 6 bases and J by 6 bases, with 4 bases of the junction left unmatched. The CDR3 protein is CASRDRVGQPQHF. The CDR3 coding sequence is TGTGCCAGCAGGGACAGGGTTGGTCAGCCCCAGCATTTT.

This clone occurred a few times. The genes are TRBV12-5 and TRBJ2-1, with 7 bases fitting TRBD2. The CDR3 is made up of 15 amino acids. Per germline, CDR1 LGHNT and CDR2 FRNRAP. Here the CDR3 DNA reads TGTGCCAGCACCCGGGAGGCCAGGTTGGTCGGCGAGCAGTTCTTC. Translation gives CASTREARLVGEQFF.